This T cell receptor (beta chain) was profiled in a study of T-cell reconstitution after alpha-beta-depleted transplantation in children. This clonotype was detected once. The germline V gene encodes CDR1 LNHDA and CDR2 SQIVND (reference sequence). V lost 6 bases, J lost 2 bases, and 8 bases stayed unmatched. The CDR3 contains 15 residues. A TCRbeta library incorporating unique molecular identifiers was prepared. TCRdb independently ran MiXCR on the PCR reads; one entry per CDR3 protein. The sample has roughly 490,000 distinct CDR3 sequences; more than 9.5% are singletons. Sample: PBMCs, mostly from graft donor cells, taken 180 days after TCRalphabeta/CD19-depleted stem cell transplant. This chain connects TRBV19 to TRBJ2-5, with 8 bases that match TRBD1. This TCR came from a female patient between 2 and 15 years old who had a stem cell transplant for aplastic anemia, so the T cells may come from the graft donor. Here the CDR3 reads CASRRDRGPQETQYF. The CDR3 DNA reads as TGTGCCAGTAGGAGAGACAGGGGACCTCAAGAGACCCAGTACTTC.